A selection of T cell receptor beta chains follows, all from one sample in a study of response to subunit inactivated influenza vaccine. TCRdb itself ran the RT-PCR reads through MiXCR, one entry per CDR3 protein. The sample holds 500,000 to 600,000 distinct CDR3 sequences, 14% seen once. Sample: PBMCs from blood, taken about 11 days after vaccination. All receptors derive from a man in his fifties or sixties who received an inactivated influenza vaccine. Each CDR3 is given with its conserved first and last residue. The D gene is left open where the match is weak. Expanded clones get a size class; other rows say once, few or many, or leave the size out.

J	size	V	D	DNA	CDR3
TRBJ2-3	NA	TRBV3-1	TRBD2	TGTGCCACCTCCCAAGATTCCCATTTTCGCCGGAGCGGGGTCACAGATACGCAGTATTTT	CATSQDSHFRRSGVTDTQYF
TRBJ2-2	NA	TRBV11-2	NA	TGTGCCAGCAGCTTAGCACAGGGATTGGGGGAGCTGTTTTTT	CASSLAQGLGELFF
TRBJ2-7	NA	TRBV6-2/TRBV6-3	NA	TGTGCCAGCCTTACCGCTCAGGGTATCTACGAGCAGTACTTC	CASLTAQGIYEQYF
TRBJ2-2	NA	TRBV28	NA	TGTGCCAGCAGTGACGCCCCGAACACCGGGGAGCTGTTTTTT	CASSDAPNTGELFF
TRBJ1-3	many	TRBV20-1	NA	TGCAGTGCCGCGCGGGGATTGGGGAACACCATATATTTT	CSAARGLGNTIYF
TRBJ2-5	NA	TRBV7-6	NA	TGTGCCAGCAGCTTAGATTGGCTCGGCGAGACCCAGTACTTC	CASSLDWLGETQYF
TRBJ2-2	NA	TRBV12-3/TRBV12-4	TRBD1	TGTGCCAGCAGGCTTGTGGACAGGGGAAACACCGGGGAGCTGTTTTTT	CASRLVDRGNTGELFF
TRBJ2-1	many	TRBV6-1	NA	TGTGCCAGCTCAACAGGGTACTCCTACAATGAGCAGTTCTTC	CASSTGYSYNEQFF
TRBJ1-4	few	TRBV9	NA	TGTGCCAGCAGCGATGGACTGGGAGCAACTAATGAAAAACTGTTTTTT	CASSDGLGATNEKLFF
TRBJ2-3	NA	TRBV29-1	NA	TGCAGCGCTGGGGTGGCAGGGCTAGAAGCCGGACCCACAGATACGCAGTATTTT	CSAGVAGLEAGPTDTQYF
TRBJ2-2	many	TRBV7-9	NA	TGTGCCAGCAGCCATACCAGGGGAATTAACACCGGGGAGCTGTTTTTT	CASSHTRGINTGELFF